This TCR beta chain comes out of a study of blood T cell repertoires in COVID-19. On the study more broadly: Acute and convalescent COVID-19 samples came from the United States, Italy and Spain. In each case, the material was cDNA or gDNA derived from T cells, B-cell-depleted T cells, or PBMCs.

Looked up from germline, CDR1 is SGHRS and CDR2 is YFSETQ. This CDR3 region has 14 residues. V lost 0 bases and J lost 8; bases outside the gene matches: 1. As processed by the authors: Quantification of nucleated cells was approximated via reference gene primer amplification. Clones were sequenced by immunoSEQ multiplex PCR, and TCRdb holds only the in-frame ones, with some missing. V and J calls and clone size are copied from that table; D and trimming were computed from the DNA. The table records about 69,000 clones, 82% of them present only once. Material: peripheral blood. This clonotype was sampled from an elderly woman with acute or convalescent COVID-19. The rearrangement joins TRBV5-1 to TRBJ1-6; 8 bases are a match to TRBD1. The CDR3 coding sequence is TGCGCCAGCAGCTTGGCACAGGGGGATTCACCCCTCCACTTT. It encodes CASSLAQGDSPLHF. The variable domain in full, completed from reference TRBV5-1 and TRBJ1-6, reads KAGVTQTPRYLIKTRGQQVTLSCSPISGHRSVSWYQQTPGQGLQFLFEYFSETQRNKGNFPGRFSGRQFSNSRSEMNVSTLELGDSALYLCASSLAQGDSPLHFGNGTRLTVT.